A single sample gave rise to the 12 T cell receptor beta chains below, sequenced in a study of T cells in Graves' hyperthyroidism and ophthalmopathy. From RNA transcripts, TCR beta CDR3 regions were amplified. The HTBI primer set drove a first-round RT-PCR of the TCR CDR3. In TCRdb, the multiplex PCR reads were re-called with MiXCR into one record per CDR3 protein. The sample records roughly 380,000 distinct CDR3 sequences, approximately 13% being singletons. Material: blood. The origin of the receptors is a man aged 25 to 40 with Graves' hyperthyroidism that later progressed to Graves' ophthalmopathy.

Only a few counts were recorded for this clonotype. The rearrangement uses TRBV20-1 and TRBJ1-4, with a weak D call TRBD1 (5 bases). Germline lookup yields CDR1 DFQATT and CDR2 SNEGSKA (reference sequence). The CDR3 runs 16 residues. V gave up 0 bases and J gave up 6 bases, with 17 bases separating them. The CDR3 coding sequence is TGCAGTGCTAGAGATTCAGTGGGCAGGGCGGATGAAAAACTGTTTTTT. Its protein is CSARDSVGRADEKLFF.

There are a few counts of this clonotype. The chain has TRBV19 and TRBJ1-5; D is possibly TRBD1 (6 bases). The CDR3 covers 14 residues. Germline V gene data show CDR1 as LNHDA and CDR2 as SQIVND (reference sequence). Trimming removed 7 bases from V and 2 bases from J, with 12 bases in between. CDR3 region: CASTQGWGNQPQHF. CDR3 bases: TGTGCCAGTACACAGGGATGGGGCAATCAGCCCCAGCATTTT. The variable domain in full, with the rest retrieved from reference TRBV19 and TRBJ1-5, is DGGITQSPKYLFRKEGQNVTLSCEQNLNHDAMYWYRQDPGQGLRLIYYSQIVNDFQKGDIAEGYSVSREKKESFPLTVTSAQKNPTAFYLCASTQGWGNQPQHFGDGTRLSIL.

This clonotype occurred many times. This chain connects TRBV30 to TRBJ1-1; D is unclear. The CDR3 contains 15 residues. The V gene lost 1 base and the J gene lost 4 bases, with 16 bases spanning the gap. The germline CDR1 and CDR2 sequences are GTSNPN and SVGIG (reference sequence). The CDR3 region has the DNA TGTGCCTGGAGTGCCCGACTAGGGTGGGGCACTGAAGCTTTCTTT. It translates to CAWSARLGWGTEAFF.

The chain uses TRBV20-1 and TRBJ2-1; D gene uncertain. V shed 0 bases and J shed 7 bases, with 4 bases lying between them. Germline V gene lookup returns CDR1 DFQATT and CDR2 SNEGSKA (reference sequence). CDR3 length equals 11 residues. CDR3 coding DNA: TGCAGTGCTAGAGATCCGAATGAGCAGTTCTTC. Translating it yields CSARDPNEQFF.

The table lists this clonotype with many counts. The chain employs TRBV7-8 and TRBJ2-4; D perhaps matches TRBD1 (5 bases). With 1 base removed from V and 5 bases from J, the gap between germline ends came to 18 bases. There are 17 residues in the CDR3. Germline assignment: CDR1 SGHVS and CDR2 FQNEAQ. CDR3 loop: CASSLGGQRPIENIQYF. The DNA of the CDR3 is TGTGCCAGCAGCTTAGGGGGCCAAAGGCCCATAGAAAACATTCAGTACTTC.

This clonotype was detected a few times. This chain connects TRBV24-1 to TRBJ1-2; D not resolved. The germline V gene encodes CDR1 KGHDR and CDR2 SFDVKD. Trimming stripped 9 bases from V and 2 bases from J, with 15 bases between. The CDR3 is 14 residues long. CDR3 bases: TGTGCCACCTCCCACAGAAACCTAAACTATGGCTACACCTTC. It specifies CATSHRNLNYGYTF.

The genes are TRBV27 and TRBJ2-3, with 12 bases fitting TRBD1. CDR3 length: 16 residues. Germline loops: CDR1 MNHEY, CDR2 SMNVEV (reference sequence). With V trimmed by 1 base and J by 4 bases, 3 bases remained unmatched. The CDR3 reads CASSLLGQGAPDTQYF. The CDR3, as DNA: TGTGCCAGCAGTTTATTGGGACAGGGGGCTCCAGATACGCAGTATTTT.

This clonotype showed up many times. The V and J genes are TRBV12-3 or TRBV12-4 and TRBJ2-2; 9 nucleotides match TRBD2. The J segment lost 4 bases and the V segment lost 3 bases, leaving 3 bases of the junction unmatched. The CDR3 runs to 15 residues. The CDR3 sequence is CASSLKRGATGELFF. CDR3 DNA sequence: TGTGCCAGCAGTTTGAAGCGGGGGGCCACCGGGGAGCTGTTTTTT.

Turning to this clonotype: A much larger clone sits a single nucleotide away, making a read error possible. The chain joins TRBV5-1 to TRBJ2-5; weak D call: TRBD2 (5 bases). Germline V gives CDR1 SGHRS, CDR2 YFSETQ. The CDR3 covers 11 residues. Trimming took off 5 bases at V and 13 bases at J, with 15 bases between the two ends. CDR3 bases: TGCGCCAGCAGTTCGGACGGGGATTTGTACTTC. This encodes CASSSDGDLYF.

This clonotype was seen at least ten times. V usage is TRBV7-9 and J usage is TRBJ2-1; D ambiguous. The V and J ends lost 5 bases and 8 bases respectively, with 16 bases between them. Germline V gives CDR1 SEHNR, CDR2 FQNEAQ (reference sequence). This CDR3 has 14 amino acids. The CDR3 DNA sequence: TGTGCCAGCAGCGCCGTCTCGGCAGCGTATGAGCAGTTCTTC. Translating gives CASSAVSAAYEQFF.

This clonotype came up many times. This chain connects TRBV11-2 to TRBJ2-1; TRBD2 matches at 8 bases. CDR1 and CDR2 (germline): SGHAT, FQNNGV. The CDR3 runs 15 residues. With 5 bases clipped from V and 0 bases from J, the junction kept 3 bases outside the gene matches. DNA for the CDR3: TGTGCCAGCAGCGGCGGGGGGAGCTCCTACAATGAGCAGTTCTTC. Its protein product is CASSGGGSSYNEQFF.

This rearrangement joins TRBV10-3 to TRBJ2-1; 8 positions match TRBD2. The CDR3 spans 13 residues. CDR1 ENHRY and CDR2 SYGVKD come from the germline V gene. V shed 7 bases, J shed 5 bases, and the junction held 4 bases outside the gene matches. CDR3 bases: TGTGCCATCACGGGGGGGGGGGACAATGAGCAGTTCTTC. Its protein is CAITGGGDNEQFF.